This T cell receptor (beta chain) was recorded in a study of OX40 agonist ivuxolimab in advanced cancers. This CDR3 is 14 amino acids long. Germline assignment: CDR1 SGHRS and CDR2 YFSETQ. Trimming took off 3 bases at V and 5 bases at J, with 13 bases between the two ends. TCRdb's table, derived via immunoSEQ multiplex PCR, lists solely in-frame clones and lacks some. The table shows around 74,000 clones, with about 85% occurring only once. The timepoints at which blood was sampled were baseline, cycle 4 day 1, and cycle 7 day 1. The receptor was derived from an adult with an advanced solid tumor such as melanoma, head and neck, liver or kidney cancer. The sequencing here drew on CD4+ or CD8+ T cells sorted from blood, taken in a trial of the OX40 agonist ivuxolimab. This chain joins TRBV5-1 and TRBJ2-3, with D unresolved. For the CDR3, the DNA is TGCGCCAGCAGCTCCGCCGACCCGGGAGATACGCAGTATTTT. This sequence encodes CASSSADPGDTQYF.